This TCR beta chain was sequenced during a study of blood T cell repertoires in COVID-19. Overall study context: T cells, B-cell-depleted T cells, or PBMCs supplied cDNA or gDNA.

This table comes from immunoSEQ multiplex PCR, and its TCRdb copy is limited to in-frame clones, with some not included. The sample comprises 75,000 to 90,000 clones, over 70% of which are singletons, and over 8.5% rests with the top ten. Looked up from germline, CDR1 is SGHAT and CDR2 is FQNNGV. This CDR3 spans 15 amino acids. V lost 1 base and J lost 6, with 15 bases in between. The sequenced sample consisted of peripheral blood. The TCR originated in a man older than 75 with acute or convalescent COVID-19. V usage is TRBV11-2 and J usage is TRBJ1-1; D gene uncertain. The CDR3 DNA reads as TGTGCCAGCAGCTTAGCATTCCCGAAGACTGCTGAAGCTTTCTTT. Its protein product is CASSLAFPKTAEAFF.